One and the same sample provided the 14 T cell receptor beta chains below, sequenced in a study of low-dose radiotherapy and immunotherapy resistance in tumors. With TRAV- and TRBV-specific primers, first-strand cDNA was made, covering the alpha and beta chains. It was with a constant-region primer and a V-primer adapter that TCRs were amplified over around 18 PCR cycles. TCRdb re-derived calls from the reads in MiXCR, one entry per CDR3 protein. The sample holds roughly 90,000 distinct CDR3 sequences, 20% to 25% seen once. The time point was: after trial treatment. Treatment: LDRT plus nivolumab, ipilimumab, low-dose cyclophosphamide and aspirin (RACIN trial). The sample here was PBMCs, taken after low-dose radiotherapy plus immunotherapy. The receptor set was obtained from a female donor with ovarian cancer.

This clonotype showed up many times. V gene TRBV6-2 or TRBV6-3 combines with J gene TRBJ2-5; D may be TRBD1 (5 bases). Deletions cut 6 bases from V and 4 bases from J, with 9 bases between. In germline, CDR1 is MNHEY, CDR2 SVGEGT. CDR3 length equals 12 residues. CDR3 residues: CASSRVGETQYF. CDR3 bases: TGTGCCAGCAGCAGGGTCGGAGAGACCCAGTACTTC.

As for this clonotype: One junction end does not reproduce the germline sequence, and a read error may be involved. Here the CDR3 DNA reads TGCGCCAGCAAGAGGATCCCGACAGGGAGGAGAGGTCAGCCCCAGCATTTT. Translating it yields CASKRIPTGRRGQPQHF. The chain carries TRBV2 and TRBJ1-5, with 7 bases lining up with TRBD1. Per germline, CDR1 SNHLY and CDR2 FYNNEI. CDR3 length: 17 residues.

J is TRBJ2-3 and V is TRBV24-1, with D tentatively TRBD2 (6 bases). V shed 5 bases and J shed 4 bases, with 6 bases lying between them. There are 12 residues in the CDR3. CDR1 and CDR2 from the germline V gene are KGHDR and SFDVKD. In DNA form, the CDR3 reads TGTGCCACCAGTGGGGACTCAGATACGCAGTATTTT. Protein product: CATSGDSDTQYF.

This clonotype was observed many times. DNA for the CDR3: TGTGCCAGCTCACTTATCGCAGGGGCAGGGGAGACCCAGTACTTC. Protein: CASSLIAGAGETQYF. The chain links TRBV18 to TRBJ2-5, with a weak D call TRBD1 (6 bases). CDR3 length: 15 residues. Germline V lookup: CDR1 KGHSH, CDR2 LQKENI. The ends were cut back, 4 bases at V and 5 bases at J, with 17 bases in the middle.

This clonotype was seen at least ten times. The V call is TRBV7-3, the J call TRBJ2-3; 7 nucleotides align to TRBD1. With V trimmed by 2 bases and J by 4 bases, 3 bases remained unmatched. CDR1 is SGHTA and CDR2 is FQGTGA in the germline V gene. The CDR3 covers 14 residues. CDR3: CASSLVGGSDTQYF. As DNA, the CDR3 is TGTGCCAGCAGCTTAGTAGGGGGCTCAGATACGCAGTATTTT.

A note on this clonotype: This likely traces to a read error, being one base from a far larger clone. The rearrangement uses TRBV11-2 and TRBJ2-1, with a possible D match to TRBD1 (5 bases). There are 16 residues in the CDR3. V lost 5 bases to trimming and J lost 13 bases, with 27 bases between them. Germline assignment: CDR1 SGHAT and CDR2 FQNNGV. The CDR3 region has the DNA TGTGCCAGCAGCCGCCCGGACATCTCCGCTCAAGAGACCCAGTTCTTC. It codes for CASSRPDISAQETQFF.

A note on this clonotype: A far larger clone is one base from this, pointing to a likely read error. The gene calls are TRBV5-8 and TRBJ2-1; D is perhaps TRBD1 (5 bases). The CDR3 covers 17 residues. Germline CDR1 reads SGHTS; CDR2 reads YDEGEE. The V and J ends lost 2 bases and 6 bases respectively, with 21 bases between them. CDR3 DNA sequence: TGTGCCAGCAGCTTAGTTTCCCAGGGCCCGACTTCCAATGAGCAGTTCTTC. Protein sequence: CASSLVSQGPTSNEQFF.

This clonotype was recorded only once. Since a far larger clone is one base different, this is likely a read error. This sequence joins TRBV28 and TRBJ1-4, with D unresolved. The J call may not be correct, given that the DNA end is closer to TRBJ2-2. This CDR3 has 12 amino acids. The germline gives CDR1 MDHEN, CDR2 SYDVKM. The CDR3, as DNA: TGTGCCAGCAATTTTGGCACCGGGGAGCTGTTTTTT. Protein: CASNFGTGELFF.

The table lists this clonotype with many counts. V gene TRBV20-1 combines with J gene TRBJ2-7; 9 bases map to TRBD1. The CDR3 sequence is 13 residues long. CDR1 DFQATT and CDR2 SNEGSKA come from the germline V gene (reference sequence). V shed 6 bases and J 0 bases; nucleotides not matched to a gene: 3. CDR3: CSAWGQGSYEQYF. The DNA for the CDR3 is TGCAGTGCCTGGGGACAGGGCTCCTACGAGCAGTACTTC.

In this sample, this clonotype turned up many times. The chain couples TRBV28 to TRBJ1-5; D unclear. Deletions cut 7 bases from V and 4 bases from J, with 17 bases between. The CDR3 has 15 amino acids. The germline gives CDR1 MDHEN, CDR2 SYDVKM. The CDR3 sequence: CASTRPEVRNQPQHF. The CDR3 nucleotides are TGTGCCAGCACCCGACCGGAGGTAAGAAATCAGCCCCAGCATTTT. The full variable domain, in which reference TRBV28 and TRBJ1-5 provide the parts outside the CDR3, is DVKVTQSSRYLVKRTGEKVFLECVQDMDHENMFWYRQDPGLGLRLIYFSYDVKMKEKGDIPEGYSVSREKKERFSLILESASTNQTSMYLCASTRPEVRNQPQHFGDGTRLSIL.

As to this clonotype: This may be a read error, as it is one base from a much larger clone. Here the CDR3 DNA reads TGTGCCAGTAGTATATTCTCCGACAAGGAGCAGTTCTTC. This encodes CASSIFSDKEQFF. The V gene is TRBV19, the J gene TRBJ2-1; D call uncertain. Germline CDR1 reads LNHDA; CDR2 reads SQIVND (reference sequence). This CDR3 region has 13 residues.

This clonotype was counted at least ten times. This chain links TRBV6-2 or TRBV6-3 with TRBJ1-2; 8 bases are shared with TRBD1. Germline trimming cut 6 bases from V and 3 bases from J; bases unmatched to any gene: 3. The CDR3 runs to 13 residues. Germline V gene sequence: CDR1 MNHEY, CDR2 SVGEGT. The CDR3 loop is CASSPGGHYGYTF. Written as DNA, the CDR3 is TGTGCCAGCAGCCCAGGGGGCCACTATGGCTACACCTTC.

The table lists this clonotype with many counts. V gene TRBV5-1 combines with J gene TRBJ2-5; 11 bases agree with TRBD1. V dropped 3 bases and J dropped 7; count of bases not matched to a gene: 5. Germline V gene lookup returns CDR1 SGHRS and CDR2 YFSETQ. The CDR3 totals 14 residues. In DNA form, the CDR3 reads TGCGCCAGCAGCTGGGGACAGGGGGGCCGGACCCAGTACTTC. Its protein is CASSWGQGGRTQYF.

In its sample, this clonotype was seen many times. The chain employs TRBV6-2 or TRBV6-3 and TRBJ1-3; D call uncertain. Germline V lookup: CDR1 MNHEY, CDR2 SVGEGT. The CDR3 sequence is 14 residues long. Trimming shortened V by 4 bases and J by 0 bases, and 7 bases separated the two germline ends. CDR3 in amino acids: CASSSVDSGNTIYF. CDR3 DNA sequence: TGTGCCAGCAGTTCGGTGGACTCTGGAAACACCATATATTTT.